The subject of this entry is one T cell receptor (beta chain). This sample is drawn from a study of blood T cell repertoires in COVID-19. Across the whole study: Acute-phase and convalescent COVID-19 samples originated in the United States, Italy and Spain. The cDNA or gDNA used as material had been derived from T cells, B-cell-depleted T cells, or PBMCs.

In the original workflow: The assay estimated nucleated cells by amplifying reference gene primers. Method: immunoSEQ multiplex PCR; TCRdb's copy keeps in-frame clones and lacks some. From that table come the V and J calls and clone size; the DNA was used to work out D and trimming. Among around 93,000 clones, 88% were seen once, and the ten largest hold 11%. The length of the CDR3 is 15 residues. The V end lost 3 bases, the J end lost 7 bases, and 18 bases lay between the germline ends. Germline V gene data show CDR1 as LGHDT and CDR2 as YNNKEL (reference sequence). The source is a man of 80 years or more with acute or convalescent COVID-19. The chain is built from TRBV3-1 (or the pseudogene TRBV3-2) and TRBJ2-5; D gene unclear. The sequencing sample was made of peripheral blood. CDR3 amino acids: CASSQPGSPPRTQYF. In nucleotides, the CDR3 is TGTGCCAGCAGCCAGCCAGGATCGCCGCCGAGGACCCAGTACTTC.